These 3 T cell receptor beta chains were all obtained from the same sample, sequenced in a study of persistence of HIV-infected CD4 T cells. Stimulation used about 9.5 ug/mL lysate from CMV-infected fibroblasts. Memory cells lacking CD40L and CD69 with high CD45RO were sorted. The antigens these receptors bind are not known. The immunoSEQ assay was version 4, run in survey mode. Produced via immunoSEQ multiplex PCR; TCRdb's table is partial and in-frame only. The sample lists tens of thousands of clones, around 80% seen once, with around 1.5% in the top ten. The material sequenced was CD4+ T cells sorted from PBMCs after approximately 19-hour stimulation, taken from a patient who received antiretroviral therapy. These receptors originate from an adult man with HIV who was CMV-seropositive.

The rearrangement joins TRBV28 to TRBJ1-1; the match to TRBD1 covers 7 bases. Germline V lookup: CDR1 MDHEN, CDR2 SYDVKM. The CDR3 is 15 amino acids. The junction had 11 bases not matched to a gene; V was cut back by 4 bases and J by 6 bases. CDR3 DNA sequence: TGTGCCAGCAGTTCCCTTCAAGGGGGCATCTCTGAAGCTTTCTTT. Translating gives CASSSLQGGISEAFF.

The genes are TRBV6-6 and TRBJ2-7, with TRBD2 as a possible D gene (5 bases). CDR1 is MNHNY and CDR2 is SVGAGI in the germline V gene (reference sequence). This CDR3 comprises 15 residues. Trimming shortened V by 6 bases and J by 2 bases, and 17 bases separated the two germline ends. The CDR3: CASSPRRGKTYEQYF. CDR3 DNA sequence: TGTGCCAGCAGCCCTCGTCGGGGTAAAACCTACGAGCAGTACTTC.

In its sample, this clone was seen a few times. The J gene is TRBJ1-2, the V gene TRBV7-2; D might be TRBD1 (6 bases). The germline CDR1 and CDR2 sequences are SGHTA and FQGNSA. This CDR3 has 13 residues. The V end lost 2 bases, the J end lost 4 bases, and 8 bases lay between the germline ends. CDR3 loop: CASSLPTGYGYTF. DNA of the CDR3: TGTGCCAGCAGCTTACCGACAGGCTATGGCTACACCTTC.